Presented here are 17 T cell receptor beta chains from one specimen sequenced in a study of blood T cells in healthy people across ages. A J-beta primer mix and a sample-barcoded 5' primer were used in a second PCR of roughly 6 to 11 cycles. In TCRdb, the 5' RACE reads were re-called with MiXCR into one record per CDR3 protein. The data show around 1,500,000 distinct CDR3 sequences, 28% seen once. Sequenced material: blood. These receptor sequences come from a woman between 25 and 40 years old in good health.

The table lists this clonotype with many counts. The rearrangement joins TRBV11-2 to TRBJ2-7, with TRBD1 as a possible D gene (5 bases). CDR3 length equals 14 residues. CDR1 is SGHAT, CDR2 FQNNGV, per germline. The V end lost 5 bases, the J end lost 0 bases, and 11 bases lay between the germline ends. In DNA form, the CDR3 reads TGTGCCAGCAGCCCGCCCCAGGGCTCCTACGAGCAGTACTTC. Translation: CASSPPQGSYEQYF. The full variable domain, in which reference TRBV11-2 and TRBJ2-7 provide the parts outside the CDR3, is EAGVAQSPRYKIIEKRQSVAFWCNPISGHATLYWYQQILGQGPKLLIQFQNNGVVDDSQLPKDRFSAERLKGVDSTLKIQPAKLEDSAVYLCASSPPQGSYEQYFGPGTRLTVT.

This clonotype was seen only a few times. The rearrangement joins TRBV5-1 to TRBJ2-7; 10 bases are shared with TRBD2. CDR3 length: 15 amino acids. V trimming: 7 bases; J trimming: 0 bases; junction bases outside the gene matches: 7. Germline V gene lookup returns CDR1 SGHRS and CDR2 YFSETQ. The CDR3 coding sequence is TGCGCCAGCGGCATAACTAGCGGGGTCTCCTACGAGCAGTACTTC. It encodes CASGITSGVSYEQYF.

In the case of this clonotype: A read error may explain this, as a much larger clone is one base away. The chain joins TRBV2 to TRBJ2-7; D is perhaps TRBD1 (6 bases). CDR3 length equals 14 residues. Trimming shortened V by 6 bases and J by 4 bases, and 16 bases separated the two germline ends. Germline CDR1 is SNHLY and CDR2 is FYNNEI. The CDR3 DNA reads as TGTGCCAGCAGCCGCCGGACAGTTCTTTACGAGCAGTACTTC. Its protein product is CASSRRTVLYEQYF.

On this clonotype: A clone one base away is much larger, so this may be a read error. The chain recombines TRBV7-9 with TRBJ2-5; D gene unclear. The germline V and J ends were trimmed by 7 bases and 6 bases, with 12 bases remaining between them. Germline assignment: CDR1 SEHNR and CDR2 FQNEAQ (reference sequence). The CDR3 has 12 amino acids. The CDR3 coding sequence is TGTGCCAGCACCCCATCGTGGAAGACCCAGTACTTC. Protein: CASTPSWKTQYF.

This clonotype was seen more than once but under ten times. The V and J genes are TRBV12-3 or TRBV12-4 and TRBJ2-7; either TRBD1 or TRBD2 may supply D (6 bases each). Trimming pared 4 bases from V and 4 bases from J, leaving 11 bases between. The CDR3 loop spans 13 amino acids. The CDR3 sequence is CASSSGAWYEQYF. The CDR3 DNA reads TGTGCCAGCAGTTCGGGGGCGTGGTACGAGCAGTACTTC.

The V call is TRBV4-1, the J call TRBJ1-1; TRBD1 matches at 7 bases. The CDR3 is 17 amino acids. V lost 0 bases and J lost 3; bases outside the gene matches: 10. Germline CDR1 reads MGHRA; CDR2 reads YSYEKL. The CDR3 region has the DNA TGCGCCAGCAGCCAAGATCGAGGGGGCGCAACATACACTGAAGCTTTCTTT. This sequence encodes CASSQDRGGATYTEAFF.

Notes on this clonotype: One junction end disagrees with the germline gene, perhaps due to a read error. The chain uses TRBV4-1 and TRBJ1-2, with D perhaps TRBD1 (5 bases). CDR1 and CDR2 from the germline V gene are MGHRA and YSYEKL. The CDR3 extends over 14 amino acids. CDR3 bases: TGCGCCAGCTGCCAAGGTCAGGGAAACTATGGCTACACCTTC. It is translated as CASCQGQGNYGYTF.

This chain links TRBV28 with TRBJ2-7; 11 bases are a match to TRBD2. After removal of 6 bases from V and 0 bases from J, the junction contained 4 bases not matched to a gene. Germline CDR1 MDHEN, CDR2 SYDVKM. The CDR3 consists of 15 residues. CDR3 sequence reads: CASRDTSGGSYEQYF. CDR3 DNA sequence: TGTGCCAGCAGAGATACTAGCGGGGGCTCCTACGAGCAGTACTTC.

Concerning this clonotype: This could be a read error, since a much larger clone is one nucleotide away. J is TRBJ2-4 and V is TRBV28; 9 bases map to TRBD1. Unmatched junction bases numbered 10, after V lost 3 bases and J lost 13 bases. The CDR3 runs to 14 residues. Germline V gives CDR1 MDHEN, CDR2 SYDVKM. For the CDR3, the DNA is TGTGCCAGCAGTTTGGGGACAGGGACTGGAGGGCAGTACTTC. This sequence encodes CASSLGTGTGGQYF.

Points on this clonotype: Here the CDR3 omits its conserved ending phenylalanine or tryptophan, so a read error is the likely source. J is TRBJ2-4 and V is TRBV7-2, with TRBD2 matching over 7 bases. Per germline, CDR1 SGHTA and CDR2 FQGNSA. The CDR3 has 12 residues. The ends lost 1 base at V and 13 bases at J; junction bases unmatched: 4. CDR3 in amino acids: CASSLVQGGQYS. The DNA for the CDR3 is TGTGCCAGCAGCTTAGTCCAGGGAGGGCAGTACTCC.

The chain links TRBV28 to TRBJ1-1; D is undetermined. V shed 0 bases and J shed 8 bases, with 7 bases lying between them. The CDR3 runs 12 residues. Germline CDR1 reads MDHEN; CDR2 reads SYDVKM. The CDR3 sequence: CASSLWGQEAFF. Written as DNA, the CDR3 is TGTGCCAGCAGTTTATGGGGCCAGGAAGCTTTCTTT.

This clonotype has just a few counts. The chain links TRBV6-1 to TRBJ2-4; no clear D gene. Germline CDR1 MNHNS, CDR2 SASEGT. Trimming took 2 bases from V and 4 from J, leaving 9 bases between them. The CDR3 is 14 residues long. CDR3 coding DNA: TGTGCCAGCAGTGAATCTTCGGTGAAAAACATTCAGTACTTC. It encodes CASSESSVKNIQYF.

This chain joins TRBV20-1 and TRBJ2-7; D is possibly TRBD2 (6 bases). The CDR3 has 12 amino acids. Trimming left V 8 bases short and J 3 bases short, with 14 bases between. CDR1 and CDR2 from the germline V gene are DFQATT and SNEGSKA (reference sequence). In DNA form, the CDR3 reads TGCAGTTCGACCGGGACTCTCTACGAGCAGTACTTC. Its translation: CSSTGTLYEQYF.

This clonotype has just a few counts. V usage is TRBV7-9 and J usage is TRBJ1-6; D is ambiguous. The CDR3 has 14 residues. Germline CDR1 is SEHNR and CDR2 is FQNEAQ (reference sequence). Trimming took 1 base from V and 10 from J, leaving 11 bases between them. The CDR3 nucleotides are TGTGCCAGCAGCTTAGAACAAGGGCGATCACCCCTCCACTTT. This sequence encodes CASSLEQGRSPLHF.

The chain couples TRBV5-1 to TRBJ1-1; D unclear. CDR3 size: 15 residues. Trimming cost V 4 bases and J 2 bases, with 15 bases left between them. Germline V lookup: CDR1 SGHRS, CDR2 YFSETQ. CDR3 amino acids: CASSRQRHTNTEAFF. The DNA for the CDR3 is TGCGCCAGCAGCAGGCAACGACACACAAACACTGAAGCTTTCTTT.

This clonotype was picked up one time. The CDR3 here is CAWVGQPTDTQYF. Here the CDR3 DNA reads TGTGCCTGGGTGGGACAGCCCACAGATACGCAGTATTTT. J is TRBJ2-3 and V is TRBV30; TRBD1 matches 7 bases. Losses at the gene ends were 5 bases for V and 2 bases for J; bases not matched to a gene: 4. CDR3 size: 13 residues. Looked up from germline, CDR1 is GTSNPN and CDR2 is SVGIG (reference sequence).

This clonotype occurred a few times. An end of the junction differs from the germline gene, which may be a read error. V gene TRBV7-9 combines with J gene TRBJ2-7, with 10 bases fitting TRBD1. Per the germline V gene, CDR1 is SEHNR and CDR2 is FQNEAQ (reference sequence). The CDR3 totals 14 residues. CDR3: CASSLTTGGYERYF. The DNA of the CDR3 is TGTGCCAGCAGCTTAACGACAGGGGGCTACGAGCGGTACTTC.